One sample yielded the 30 T cell receptor beta chains listed below, sequenced in a study of technical replicates of blood from a few donors. Sequenced by immunoSEQ multiplex PCR; TCRdb stores in-frame clones only, minus some. The sample records 9,500 to 15,000 clones, around 79% being singletons. Sequenced sample: PBMCs. The receptors were sampled from a human donor in good health.

The chain recombines TRBV5-1 with TRBJ1-2, with 9 bases lining up with TRBD1. The CDR3 consists of 15 residues. Germline V gene data show CDR1 as SGHRS and CDR2 as YFSETQ. Losses at the gene ends were 3 bases for V and 8 bases for J; bases not matched to a gene: 11. The CDR3 sequence is CASSWSGQGLLGYTF. The CDR3 bases are TGCGCCAGCAGCTGGTCGGGACAGGGTTTATTAGGCTACACCTTC.

This clone is medium-sized (0.01 to 0.1%). This CDR3 reads CAWSVLAGKRSYEQYF. Written as DNA, the CDR3 is TGTGCCTGGAGTGTATTGGCTGGCAAACGCTCCTACGAGCAGTACTTC. The rearrangement links TRBV30 to TRBJ2-7; no definite D call. Germline V gene lookup returns CDR1 GTSNPN and CDR2 SVGIG (reference sequence). V lost 0 bases, J lost 0 bases, and 15 bases lay in between. The CDR3 runs 16 residues. Using reference TRBV30 and TRBJ2-7 for the parts outside the CDR3, the full variable domain is SQTIHQWPATLVQPVGSPLSLECTVEGTSNPNLYWYRQAAGRGLQLLFYSVGIGQISSEVPQNLSASRPQDRQFILSSKKLLLSDSGFYLCAWSVLAGKRSYEQYFGPGTRLTVT.

The chain combines TRBV5-1 with TRBJ2-1; 13 bases align to TRBD2. Germline V lookup: CDR1 SGHRS, CDR2 YFSETQ. The CDR3 totals 16 residues. Trimming took 3 bases from V and 6 from J; bases not matched to a gene: 6. CDR3 sequence (DNA): TGCGCCAGCAGCTGGGCCGGGACTAGCGGGGTCAATGAGCAGTTCTTC. The encoded protein is CASSWAGTSGVNEQFF. The variable domain in full, completed from reference TRBV5-1 and TRBJ2-1, reads KAGVTQTPRYLIKTRGQQVTLSCSPISGHRSVSWYQQTPGQGLQFLFEYFSETQRNKGNFPGRFSGRQFSNSRSEMNVSTLELGDSALYLCASSWAGTSGVNEQFFGPGTRLTVL.

The chain joins TRBV27 to TRBJ1-1, with D uncertain. V was shortened by 1 base and J by 0 bases, with 9 bases between the two germline ends. CDR1 MNHEY and CDR2 SMNVEV come from the germline V gene (reference sequence). This CDR3 has 15 amino acids. The CDR3 is CASSLFVPVNTEAFF. In DNA form, the CDR3 reads TGTGCCAGCAGTTTATTCGTCCCAGTGAACACTGAAGCTTTCTTT.

In this sample, this clone turned up a few times. This chain links TRBV2 with TRBJ2-5, with a possible D match to TRBD1 (5 bases). Germline CDR1 SNHLY, CDR2 FYNNEI. The CDR3 length is 14 residues. V lost 0 bases to trimming and J lost 2 bases, with 7 bases between them. CDR3 nucleotides: TGTGCCAGCAGTGAAGCGACAGTTCAAGAGACCCAGTACTTC. It specifies CASSEATVQETQYF.

This chain connects TRBV6-1 to TRBJ1-4; D might be TRBD1 (5 bases). The V end was cut by 5 bases, the J end by 1 base, with 8 bases between. This CDR3 comprises 14 residues. CDR1 is MNHNS, CDR2 SASEGT, per germline. In nucleotides, the CDR3 is TGTGCCAGCAGTATGACAGTAACTAATGAAAAACTGTTTTTT. It translates to CASSMTVTNEKLFF.

The chain has TRBV7-4 and TRBJ1-2, with TRBD1 as a possible D gene (6 bases). Trimming pared 1 base from V and 8 bases from J, leaving 11 bases between. Germline-derived CDR1 and CDR2 are SGHVT and SQSDAQ. The CDR3 extends over 13 amino acids. CDR3 residues: CASSLVGGQGYTF. DNA for the CDR3: TGTGCCAGCAGCTTAGTCGGGGGGCAAGGCTACACCTTC.

The rearrangement uses TRBV4-2 and TRBJ2-3; 10 positions agree with TRBD2. Trimming cost V 1 base and J 2 bases; bases outside gene matches: 15. The V gene's germline CDR1 is LGHNA and CDR2 YNFKEQ. CDR3 length: 20 amino acids. This CDR3 reads CASSQGTSSGRRGFTDTQYF. The CDR3 DNA is TGTGCCAGCAGCCAAGGGACATCTAGCGGGAGAAGAGGATTCACAGATACGCAGTATTTT.

V is TRBV5-1 and J is TRBJ2-1, with a possible D match to TRBD2 (6 bases). Germline-derived CDR1 and CDR2 are SGHRS and YFSETQ. Trimming took off 0 bases at V and 9 bases at J, with 16 bases between the two ends. There are 15 residues in the CDR3. CDR3 sequence: CASSLVYSGLGEQFF. CDR3 nucleotide sequence: TGCGCCAGCAGCTTGGTCTACAGCGGGCTAGGTGAGCAGTTCTTC.

The genes are TRBV5-6 and TRBJ2-5; D might be TRBD2 (5 bases). Trimming removed 2 bases from V and 4 bases from J, with 12 bases in between. In germline, CDR1 is SGHDT, CDR2 YYEEEE. The CDR3 covers 14 residues. Here the CDR3 reads CASSLGSPGETQYF. DNA for the CDR3: TGTGCCAGCAGCTTAGGGAGTCCCGGAGAGACCCAGTACTTC.

The rearrangement links TRBV5-4 to TRBJ2-7, with TRBD2 matching 12 bases. The length of the CDR3 is 15 residues. Germline CDR1 is SGHNT and CDR2 is YYREEE (reference sequence). Losses at the gene ends were 3 bases for V and 2 bases for J; bases not matched to a gene: 3. As DNA, the CDR3 is TGTGCCAGCAGCTCCCGGACTAGCGGGGCCTACGAGCAGTACTTC. Protein sequence: CASSSRTSGAYEQYF.

Only a few counts were recorded for this clone. V gene TRBV18 combines with J gene TRBJ1-3; perhaps TRBD1 as D (6 bases). The V end was cut by 4 bases, the J end by 4 bases, with 14 bases between. Germline CDR1 reads KGHSH; CDR2 reads LQKENI. This CDR3 spans 15 amino acids. CDR3 region: CASSRPQGRGNTIYF. Written as DNA, the CDR3 is TGTGCCAGCTCACGACCACAGGGAAGAGGAAACACCATATATTTT.

This chain links TRBV19 with TRBJ2-4, with D perhaps matching TRBD2 (6 bases). V lost 4 bases and J 3 bases, leaving 10 bases between the germline ends. The CDR3 sequence is 14 residues long. CDR1 is LNHDA, CDR2 SQIVND, per germline (reference sequence). The CDR3 DNA reads TGTGCCAGTAGTAACCCGGGAGACAAAAACATTCAGTACTTC. Translated, it gives CASSNPGDKNIQYF.

The chain joins TRBV7-3 to TRBJ2-1, with TRBD2 identical over 12 bases. Germline V gene data show CDR1 as SGHTA and CDR2 as FQGTGA. The CDR3 has 19 amino acids. V trimming: 4 bases; J trimming: 2 bases; junction bases outside the gene matches: 12. CDR3 sequence: CASSSKGLAGAETYNEQFF. In DNA form, the CDR3 reads TGTGCCAGCAGCTCAAAGGGACTAGCGGGCGCCGAGACCTACAATGAGCAGTTCTTC.

V and J are TRBV19 and TRBJ1-4, with TRBD1 identical over 7 bases. Trimming cost V 3 bases and J 0 bases; bases outside gene matches: 1. Germline V gives CDR1 LNHDA, CDR2 SQIVND (reference sequence). The CDR3 spans 15 residues. Written as DNA, the CDR3 is TGTGCCAGTAGTATGGGGACAGCAACTAATGAAAAACTGTTTTTT. Translation: CASSMGTATNEKLFF.

The chain employs TRBV11-2 and TRBJ2-7, with 12 bases aligning to TRBD1. The CDR3 runs to 17 residues. The trim removed 4 bases at V and 1 base at J, leaving 8 bases unmatched. CDR1 and CDR2 from the germline V gene are SGHAT and FQNNGV. CDR3 nucleotide sequence: TGTGCCAGCAGCTCGGGGACAGGGGGCCCAATTTCCTACGAGCAGTACTTC. Protein: CASSSGTGGPISYEQYF. Using reference TRBV11-2 and TRBJ2-7 for the parts outside the CDR3, the full variable domain is EAGVAQSPRYKIIEKRQSVAFWCNPISGHATLYWYQQILGQGPKLLIQFQNNGVVDDSQLPKDRFSAERLKGVDSTLKIQPAKLEDSAVYLCASSSGTGGPISYEQYFGPGTRLTVT.

The chain couples TRBV10-3 to TRBJ1-5; D remains ambiguous. Trimming took off 2 bases at V and 1 base at J, with 6 bases between the two ends. CDR3 size: 14 residues. Germline V lookup: CDR1 ENHRY, CDR2 SYGVKD. In DNA, the CDR3 is TGTGCCATCAGTGAGGCAGGAAGCAATCAGCCCCAGCATTTT. Amino acids: CAISEAGSNQPQHF.

The rearrangement joins TRBV28 to TRBJ2-7; 9 bases match TRBD2. V shed 6 bases, J shed 7 bases, and the junction held 13 bases outside the gene matches. The CDR3 contains 15 residues. The germline gives CDR1 MDHEN, CDR2 SYDVKM. In DNA, the CDR3 is TGTGCCAGCAGCCCCGCTTTAGCGGGAGAGGAAGAGCAGTACTTC. Amino acid sequence: CASSPALAGEEEQYF.

This clone was recorded only once. V and J are TRBV7-6 and TRBJ2-3; 9 positions match TRBD1. Unmatched junction bases numbered 7, after V lost 5 bases and J lost 1 base. CDR3 size: 16 residues. Germline values: CDR1 SGHVS, CDR2 FNYEAQ. The CDR3 region is CASSAQTGGGTDTQYF. The DNA for the CDR3 is TGTGCCAGCAGCGCCCAGACAGGGGGTGGCACAGATACGCAGTATTTT.

This chain links TRBV19 with TRBJ2-7; tentatively, D is TRBD2 (6 bases). Per germline, CDR1 LNHDA and CDR2 SQIVND (reference sequence). The CDR3 length is 13 residues. V dropped 6 bases and J dropped 2 bases, with 11 bases sitting between them. As DNA, the CDR3 is TGTGCCAGTAGGCGGGACGGGACCTACGAGCAGTACTTC. Amino acid sequence: CASRRDGTYEQYF. The complete variable domain, with remaining parts taken from reference TRBV19 and TRBJ2-7, reads DGGITQSPKYLFRKEGQNVTLSCEQNLNHDAMYWYRQDPGQGLRLIYYSQIVNDFQKGDIAEGYSVSREKKESFPLTVTSAQKNPTAFYLCASRRDGTYEQYFGPGTRLTVT.

This chain links TRBV7-2 with TRBJ2-5; D is ambiguous. Trimming took 4 bases from V and 5 from J, leaving 11 bases between them. Per the germline V gene, CDR1 is SGHTA and CDR2 is FQGNSA. The CDR3 has 13 residues. The CDR3 loop reads CASSSVFGETQYF. As DNA, the CDR3 is TGTGCCAGCAGCTCGGTCTTCGGGGAGACCCAGTACTTC.

The chain couples TRBV5-6 to TRBJ2-1, with a weak D call TRBD2 (5 bases). The ends were cut back, 7 bases at V and 4 bases at J, with 15 bases in the middle. Per germline, CDR1 SGHDT and CDR2 YYEEEE. The CDR3 has 14 residues. CDR3 sequence (DNA): TGTGCCAGCGCCCGGGGAACCCCTTACAATGAGCAGTTCTTC. Translated, it gives CASARGTPYNEQFF.

The DNA of the CDR3 is TGTGCCAGCAGCTTAATGAACAGCTATGGCTACACCTTC. Its protein product is CASSLMNSYGYTF. The chain employs TRBV13 and TRBJ1-2; D uncertain. Germline lookup yields CDR1 PRHDT and CDR2 FYEKMQ (reference sequence). The V and J ends lost 2 bases and 4 bases respectively, with 8 bases between them. The CDR3 spans 13 residues.

The V gene is TRBV2, the J gene TRBJ2-5; a weak D match, TRBD1 (5 bases). CDR1 and CDR2 from the germline V gene are SNHLY and FYNNEI. V was shortened by 4 bases and J by 0 bases, with 18 bases between the two germline ends. The CDR3 has 17 residues. In DNA, the CDR3 is TGTGCCAGCAGTGTCCAAGTGGAACAGGCGAACCAAGAGACCCAGTACTTC. Translation gives CASSVQVEQANQETQYF.

The V and J genes are TRBV5-4 and TRBJ1-2; no definite D call. Germline CDR1 is SGHNT and CDR2 is YYREEE (reference sequence). The CDR3 is 13 amino acids. V lost 0 bases to trimming and J lost 8 bases, with 11 bases between them. CDR3 nucleotide sequence: TGTGCCAGCAGCTTGGGTCCCGGGGAAGGCTACACCTTC. Its protein is CASSLGPGEGYTF.

CDR3 DNA sequence: TGTGCCAGCAACATACCCGGACTAGCGGACTACGAGCAGTACTTC. It translates to CASNIPGLADYEQYF. This chain uses TRBV28 with TRBJ2-7; 10 bases map to TRBD2. There are 15 residues in the CDR3. In germline, CDR1 is MDHEN, CDR2 SYDVKM. V dropped 7 bases and J dropped 3; count of bases not matched to a gene: 9.

The gene calls are TRBV30 and TRBJ1-2; possibly TRBD1 for D (6 bases). Germline CDR1 reads GTSNPN; CDR2 reads SVGIG (reference sequence). The V end was cut by 0 bases, the J end by 7 bases, with 15 bases between. This CDR3 is built from 14 residues. The CDR3 DNA reads TGTGCCTGGAGTGTACCGGGGGGCGGGAGTGGCTACACCTTC. Its protein is CAWSVPGGGSGYTF.

The CDR3 DNA sequence: TGTGCCAGCAGTCTCGGACCGAGCGGTCAGCCCCAGCATTTT. It specifies CASSLGPSGQPQHF. The rearrangement links TRBV27 to TRBJ1-5; D remains ambiguous. V was cut by 5 bases and J by 6 bases, with 14 bases left in between. CDR1 MNHEY and CDR2 SMNVEV come from the germline V gene (reference sequence). The CDR3 is 14 residues long.

This clone appeared a single time. The CDR3 here is CASSPEGYEQYF. Written as DNA, the CDR3 is TGTGCCAGCAGCCCCGAGGGCTACGAGCAGTACTTC. The J gene is TRBJ2-7, the V gene TRBV21-1; TRBD2, as called in the table, went unchecked against the DNA. TRBV21-1 counts as a pseudogene. The CDR3 extends over 12 amino acids.

V and J are TRBV13 and TRBJ2-3, with 7 bases that match TRBD1. Unmatched junction bases numbered 10, after V lost 2 bases and J lost 2 bases. This CDR3 region has 17 residues. Germline V gives CDR1 PRHDT, CDR2 FYEKMQ (reference sequence). CDR3 in DNA: TGTGCCAGCAGCTTAAGGGGTGAGGGGGCAATCACAGATACGCAGTATTTT. Residues: CASSLRGEGAITDTQYF.